This TCR beta chain derives from a study of blood T cells in healthy people across ages. The sample holds a few counts of this clonotype. This CDR3 is built from 15 residues. Germline assignment: CDR1 LGHDT and CDR2 YNNKEL (reference sequence). J gave up 4 bases and V 1 base, and 6 bases lay outside the gene matches. It was with a sample-barcoded 5' primer and a J-beta primer mix that a second PCR of about 6 to 12 cycles was run. TCRdb itself ran the 5' RACE reads through MiXCR, one entry per CDR3 protein. Among hundreds of thousands of distinct CDR3 sequences, 20% to 25% were seen once, and the ten largest hold approximately 3.6%.

The chain joins TRBV3-1 to TRBJ1-1, with 7 positions matching TRBD1. The TCR sequence derives from a man between 65 and 80 years old in good health. Sequenced sample: blood. Here the CDR3 DNA reads TGTGCCAGCAGCCAAGGGAGGGGGCGGCCCACTGAAGCTTTCTTT. It is translated as CASSQGRGRPTEAFF.